A selection of T cell receptor beta chains follows, all from one sample in a study of T-cell memory formation after mild COVID-19. From the 5' RACE reads, TCRdb called clonotypes with MiXCR, one entry per CDR3 protein. The data show under 450,000 distinct CDR3 sequences, roughly an eighth seen once. The sample was PBMCs or a T cell subset sorted from them (not recorded which). These receptor sequences come from a man between 18 and 29 years old who had mild COVID-19 (a few samples of this study predate the infection). Cell type and time point are not known. Both conserved end residues are part of each CDR3. D genes are given only for firm matches. Size values are once, few and many counts, or a class for expanded clones, and some rows have none.

abundance | j_gene | v_gene | d_gene | CDR3nt | CDR3aa
few | TRBJ2-7 | TRBV28 | TRBD1 | TGTGCCAGCAGTACCCCGGGACAGGGGCGTTTCTACGAGCAGTACTTC | CASSTPGQGRFYEQYF
NA | TRBJ2-7 | TRBV6-6 | NA | TGTGCCAGCACCTCCGACGGTTTCTACGAGCAGTACTTC | CASTSDGFYEQYF
few | TRBJ2-5 | TRBV25-1 | TRBD2 | TGTGCCAGCAGTCCGAAGGAACTAGCGGGGGGCAGGTTCGAGACCCAGTACTTC | CASSPKELAGGRFETQYF
NA | TRBJ2-2 | TRBV6-2/TRBV6-3 | NA | TGTGCCAGCAGCTCTCTACTAAAGGGGGAGCTGTTTTTT | CASSSLLKGELFF
many | TRBJ1-1 | TRBV4-3 | NA | TGCGCCAGCAGCCAAGTCTTAGGTCGAGGGGACACTGAAGCTTTCTTT | CASSQVLGRGDTEAFF
few | TRBJ1-3 | TRBV4-2 | NA | TGTGCCAGCAGCCATACGGTCTCAACCCCCAACGTCCCTGGAAACACCATATATTTT | CASSHTVSTPNVPGNTIYF
once | TRBJ2-7 | TRBV12-3/TRBV12-4 | NA | TGTGCCAGCAGTTTAGCGCTCGGTGCTGGGCAGTACTTC | CASSLALGAGQYF
NA | TRBJ1-2 | TRBV11-2 | NA | TGTGCCAGCAGCGGTCCTTTAGCGACAGAGAACTATGGCTACACCTTC | CASSGPLATENYGYTF
few | TRBJ1-6 | TRBV5-4 | NA | TGTGCCAGCAGCTTGGGAGGGGGGCTTTATAATTCACCCCTCCACTTT | CASSLGGGLYNSPLHF
NA | TRBJ1-4 | TRBV7-2 | NA | TGTGCCAGCAGCTTAGCTACCCACAAAAAACTGTTTTTT | CASSLATHKKLFF
few | TRBJ1-5 | TRBV27 | NA | TGTGCCAGCAGTTTACTGACAGGCAATCAGCCCCAGCATTTT | CASSLLTGNQPQHF
NA | TRBJ1-5 | TRBV12-3/TRBV12-4 | NA | TGTGCCAGCAGTTTAAACCCGACAGGCAATCAGCCCCAGCATTTT | CASSLNPTGNQPQHF
NA | TRBJ2-7 | TRBV4-2 | TRBD2 | TGTGCCAGCAGCCAAGATGGGACGGGAGGGTCCTACGAGCAGTACTTC | CASSQDGTGGSYEQYF
few | TRBJ2-3 | TRBV20-1 | TRBD2 | TGCAGTGCTAGGAGAGGCGGGGGGCTGTTCGATACGCAGTATTTT | CSARRGGGLFDTQYF
NA | TRBJ2-1 | TRBV28 | TRBD1 | TGTGCCACCGAGCTAGGGACAGGTGCCTACAATGAGCAGTTCTTC | CATELGTGAYNEQFF